Shown below are 14 T cell receptor beta chains from a single sample sequenced in a study of identical twins. Each CDR3 protein gets one entry after TCRdb re-called the 5' RACE reads with MiXCR. The data hold about 240,000 distinct CDR3 sequences, with roughly 10% observed a single time. The sequenced material came from memory T cells sorted from blood. Receptor source: a man between 45 and 60 years old in good health.

This chain uses TRBV10-3 with TRBJ1-5, with 10 bases matching TRBD1. V was clipped by 0 bases and J by 8 bases; unmatched bases: 4. The germline V gene has CDR1 ENHRY and CDR2 SYGVKD. This CDR3 is 15 amino acids long. The CDR3 sequence: CAISESDRGREPQHF. DNA of the CDR3: TGTGCCATCAGTGAGTCGGACAGGGGGAGGGAGCCCCAGCATTTT.

The chain has TRBV19 and TRBJ1-5; 7 nucleotides line up with TRBD1. The junction had 2 bases not matched to a gene; V was cut back by 3 bases and J by 3 bases. The CDR3 consists of 14 residues. Germline values: CDR1 LNHDA, CDR2 SQIVND (reference sequence). The CDR3 protein is CASSIGTDNQPQHF. Here the CDR3 DNA reads TGTGCCAGTAGTATCGGGACAGACAATCAGCCCCAGCATTTT.

In its sample, this clonotype was seen a few times. The chain is built from TRBV3-1 and TRBJ1-2, with D possibly matching TRBD1 (6 bases). Germline assignment: CDR1 LGHDT and CDR2 YNNKEL (reference sequence). The CDR3 totals 19 residues. Trimming cost V 4 bases and J 4 bases, with 28 bases left between them. The CDR3 DNA is TGTGCCAGCAGCCGAACGACTCTGAGGGGGAGCCGCTTGGCCTATGGCTACACCTTC. Translating gives CASSRTTLRGSRLAYGYTF.

This clonotype was recorded a few times. This chain links TRBV10-1 with TRBJ2-3, with 8 bases lining up with TRBD1. The CDR3 extends over 15 amino acids. Germline assignment: CDR1 WNHNN and CDR2 SYGVQD (reference sequence). V was clipped by 3 bases and J by 4 bases; unmatched bases: 6. The CDR3 here is CASSDRQGYADTQYF. The CDR3 DNA sequence: TGCGCCAGCAGTGATAGACAGGGGTACGCAGATACGCAGTATTTT.

This clonotype was seen a few times. The genes are TRBV2 and TRBJ2-2; D call uncertain. The V and J ends lost 8 bases and 6 bases respectively, with 22 bases between them. The CDR3 runs 16 residues. CDR1 is SNHLY and CDR2 is FYNNEI in the germline V gene. CDR3 sequence reads: CASGFTLGRFPGELFF. The CDR3 bases are TGTGCCAGCGGATTTACTCTAGGAAGATTTCCCGGGGAGCTGTTTTTT.

Ten or more counts support this clonotype. The J gene is TRBJ2-1, the V gene TRBV29-1; D unresolved. The CDR3 consists of 12 residues. From germline, CDR1 is SQVTM and CDR2 ANQGSEA. V lost 0 bases and J lost 4, with 4 bases in between. The CDR3 spells CSVEEVYNEQFF. CDR3 coding DNA: TGCAGCGTTGAAGAAGTTTACAATGAGCAGTTCTTC.

This clonotype was observed a handful of times. The chain is built from TRBV5-1 and TRBJ1-5, with D unresolved. The germline gives CDR1 SGHRS, CDR2 YFSETQ. There are 13 residues in the CDR3. V shed 0 bases and J shed 5 bases, with 6 bases lying between them. The CDR3 loop reads CASSLAADQPQHF. CDR3 bases: TGCGCCAGCAGCTTGGCGGCGGATCAGCCCCAGCATTTT.

The CDR3 DNA is TGTGCCAGTAGTATCGAGGAGGGCGAGCAGTACTTC. Its translation: CASSIEEGEQYF. The chain joins TRBV19 to TRBJ2-7; tentative D call: TRBD2 (6 bases). Per the germline V gene, CDR1 is LNHDA and CDR2 is SQIVND (reference sequence). Deletions cut 3 bases from V and 6 bases from J, with 9 bases between. The length of the CDR3 is 12 residues.

This clonotype appeared a few times. The gene calls are TRBV24-1 and TRBJ2-6, with TRBD1 matching 9 bases. J was trimmed by 2 bases and V by 6 bases; bases with no gene match: 4. This CDR3 contains 16 residues. The germline gives CDR1 KGHDR, CDR2 SFDVKD. The CDR3 sequence is CATSPGTGPGANVLTF. CDR3 nucleotides: TGTGCCACCAGTCCGGGGACAGGGCCTGGGGCCAACGTCCTGACTTTC.

V and J are TRBV29-1 and TRBJ2-5, with TRBD2 matching 9 bases. After removal of 2 bases from V and 4 bases from J, the junction contained 5 bases not matched to a gene. Germline V gene sequence: CDR1 SQVTM, CDR2 ANQGSEA. The CDR3 is 14 amino acids. CDR3 bases: TGCAGCGTTGAACAGCGGGGGGTAGGAGAGACCCAGTACTTC. It is translated as CSVEQRGVGETQYF. The full variable domain, completed using reference TRBV29-1 and TRBJ2-5, is SAVISQKPSRDICQRGTSLTIQCQVDSQVTMMFWYRQQPGQSLTLIATANQGSEATYESGFVIDKFPISRPNLTFSTLTVSNMSPEDSSIYLCSVEQRGVGETQYFGPGTRLLVL.

This clonotype was counted at least ten times. This chain connects TRBV19 to TRBJ2-2; tentative D call: TRBD2 (6 bases). The CDR3 consists of 15 residues. V lost 5 bases and J lost 0, with 10 bases in between. Germline-derived CDR1 and CDR2 are LNHDA and SQIVND (reference sequence). The DNA of the CDR3 is TGTGCCAGTAGTCGCGGGATCGCGAACACCGGGGAGCTGTTTTTT. It codes for CASSRGIANTGELFF. The full variable domain, its missing parts supplied by reference TRBV19 and TRBJ2-2, is DGGITQSPKYLFRKEGQNVTLSCEQNLNHDAMYWYRQDPGQGLRLIYYSQIVNDFQKGDIAEGYSVSREKKESFPLTVTSAQKNPTAFYLCASSRGIANTGELFFGEGSRLTVL.

This clonotype was observed a few times. The rearrangement joins TRBV20-1 to TRBJ2-7, with D perhaps matching TRBD1 (5 bases). Germline CDR1 and CDR2: DFQATT and SNEGSKA (reference sequence). The CDR3 consists of 14 residues. The V end was cut by 0 bases, the J end by 2 bases, with 11 bases between. In DNA form, the CDR3 reads TGCAGTGCTAGAGAGCACAGGCCCCCCTACGAGCAGTACTTC. Encoded protein: CSAREHRPPYEQYF.

The gene calls are TRBV6-1 and TRBJ1-1; D possibly corresponds to TRBD1 (5 bases). The length of the CDR3 is 18 residues. Germline lookup yields CDR1 MNHNS and CDR2 SASEGT. Between the trimmed V and J ends, which lost 6 bases and 4 bases, there was a span of 27 bases. The CDR3 DNA sequence: TGTGCCAGCAGCGAAAGGATCCCGGAGGAGGGGCGTAGCACTGAAGCTTTCTTT. Protein product: CASSERIPEEGRSTEAFF.

The table lists this clonotype with many counts. The rearrangement links TRBV5-1 to TRBJ1-1; D might be TRBD1 (6 bases). V was trimmed by 1 base and J by 4 bases, leaving 17 bases between them. Germline V gene sequence: CDR1 SGHRS, CDR2 YFSETQ. The CDR3 length is 16 residues. The DNA of the CDR3 is TGCGCCAGCAGCTTGTCGCCAGGGGTGAAGGGCACTGAAGCTTTCTTT. Protein product: CASSLSPGVKGTEAFF.